This TCR beta chain originates from a study of blood T cell repertoires in COVID-19 (dated by TCRdb to about 2020). As for the study more broadly: Samples from collaborators originated in the United States, Italy and Spain and spanned both the acute and convalescent phases of COVID-19. The material from the prospective study consisted of cDNA or gDNA derived from T cells, B-cell-depleted T cells, or PBMCs. Subjects who had been exposed to COVID-19, were actively infected with it, or had recovered from it provided the deeply sampled blood TCRbeta repertoires that made up the dataset. The repertoires were released in a freely available public database intended as a resource for research on the immune response to SARS-CoV-2. The samples were drawn from two sources: the first 160 participants of the ongoing ImmuneRACE study, and fewer than 1,500 subjects contributed by 6 global collaborators. The sample metadata nearly always contained a de-identified subject ID, COVID-19 status, age in years and sex. Where HLA class I and class II types were available, the types were taken from metadata supplied by the sample provider, not from assay-based typing. Study-wide conclusions, independent of this receptor: The quantity of clinical and demographic metadata differed by source and by participant and was supplied without curation.

TCRbeta CDR3 regions were amplified from genomic DNA by means of the immunoSEQ Assay, a bias-controlled multiplex PCR. The published analysis was carried out like this. Within the assay, amplification of reference gene primers was used to estimate how many nucleated cells each sample contained. Sequence reads were collapsed and filtered to measure the absolute abundance of every unique TCRbeta CDR3 rearrangement. For each sample, productive Simpson clonality was calculated as the square root of Simpson's diversity index over productive rearrangements. TCRdb mirrors the immuneACCESS table, restricted to in-frame sequences. Some clones are absent from its copies; in checked studies, under half trace to an unresolved V gene, and the reason for the others is unknown. V and J calls and clone size are those listed in that table; D and trimming were worked out from the DNA. Counted in this sample were fewer than 350,000 clones; roughly nine tenths of them appeared once. Of the sample, approximately 5.7% is held by the ten largest clones.

The CDR3 numbers 19 residues from cysteine through phenylalanine. Only the CDR3 region is kept as DNA, spanning 57 bases read in frame from base 1. For this chain, trimming is 5 bases at the V end and 1 base at the J end, and the number of junction bases without a gene match is 9. The germline V gene encodes CDR1 MNHEY and CDR2 SVGEGT. In the prospective study, participants were about 18 to 100 years old, resided in about two dozen geographic areas of the United States, and were enrolled through a virtual design. To assign participants to cohorts, the prospective study relied on clinical history that participants themselves reported in a screening survey and a study questionnaire. Recovered participants in ImmuneRACE Cohort 3 were defined as having two consecutive negative NP/OP PCR tests, clearance from a healthcare professional, or resolution of symptoms. In the prospective study, whole blood, serum and a nasopharyngeal or oropharyngeal swab were collected from each participant by mobile phlebotomists. Participants in the prospective study had the option to provide additional blood draws and questionnaires over a 2-month period. Before DNA extraction, blood samples from the prospective study were shipped at room temperature or frozen.

About this clone: Its antigen is not yet known. No much larger clone is present one base from it, and per-base qualities are unavailable.

This TCR was recovered from a woman in her thirties or forties who had recovered from COVID-19. Rearrangement joined TRBV6-2 or TRBV6-3 to TRBJ1-6, with 12 bases matching TRBD1. The specimen sequenced was PBMCs or T cells enriched from blood (not recorded which). DNA sequence: TGTGCCAGCAGTGCGCCGGGACAGGGGGCCTTGTCCTATAATTCACCCCTCCACTTT. This sequence encodes CASSAPGQGALSYNSPLHF.